Sequencing of this T cell receptor (beta chain) was carried out in a study of blood T cells in healthy people across ages. No fewer than 6 million PBMCs went into each sample. Study findings and constraints: Relative to aged donors, long-lived donors carried more naive CD4+ cells and displayed higher diversity.

This CDR3 region has 13 residues. Germline lookup yields CDR1 MNHEY and CDR2 SVGAGI. V lost 0 bases and J lost 12, with 12 bases in between. Then a second PCR, running roughly 7 to 11 cycles, was carried out with a sample-barcoded 5' primer and a J-beta primer mix. TCRdb re-derived calls from the 5' RACE reads in MiXCR, one entry per CDR3 protein. The table lists some 900,000 distinct CDR3 sequences, under 50% of them singletons. For this clonotype: Its antigen is not identified.

The sample taken for sequencing was blood. V usage is TRBV6-5 and J usage is TRBJ1-5; the D is unclear. This sequence originates from a man aged 30 to 45 in good health. The CDR3 protein is CASSYSYSASQHF. The DNA of the CDR3 is TGTGCCAGCAGTTACTCGTATTCGGCCAGCCAGCATTTT.